This record covers a single T cell receptor beta chain. This sample is part of a study of T cell repertoires in cytomegalovirus infection. Via MiXCR, TCRdb re-called the reads, giving one row per CDR3 protein. This sample has approximately 290,000 distinct CDR3 sequences, with roughly 24% found just once. V trimming: 5 bases; J trimming: 5 bases; junction bases outside the gene matches: 11. Germline V lookup: CDR1 MDHEN, CDR2 SYDVKM. The CDR3 contains 16 residues. This sequence joins TRBV28 and TRBJ1-5; 8 nucleotides align to TRBD1. The TCR was taken from a human donor in good health (CMV status not recorded). Some clones in this sample may be carry-over from other donors' samples. The sample was PBMCs. Here the CDR3 DNA reads TGTGCCAGCAGTGTAGGATACAGGGGGGGGGATCAGCCCCAGCATTTT. Translating gives CASSVGYRGGDQPQHF.